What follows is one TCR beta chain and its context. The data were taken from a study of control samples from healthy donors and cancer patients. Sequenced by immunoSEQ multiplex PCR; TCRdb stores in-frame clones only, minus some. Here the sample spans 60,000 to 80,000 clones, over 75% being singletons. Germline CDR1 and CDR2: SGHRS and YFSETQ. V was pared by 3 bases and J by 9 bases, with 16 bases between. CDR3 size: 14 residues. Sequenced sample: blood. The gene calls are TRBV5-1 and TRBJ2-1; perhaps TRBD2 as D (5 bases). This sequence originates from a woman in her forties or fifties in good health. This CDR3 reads CASSWTTMFGEQFF. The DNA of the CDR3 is TGCGCCAGCAGCTGGACGACTATGTTCGGTGAGCAGTTCTTC.